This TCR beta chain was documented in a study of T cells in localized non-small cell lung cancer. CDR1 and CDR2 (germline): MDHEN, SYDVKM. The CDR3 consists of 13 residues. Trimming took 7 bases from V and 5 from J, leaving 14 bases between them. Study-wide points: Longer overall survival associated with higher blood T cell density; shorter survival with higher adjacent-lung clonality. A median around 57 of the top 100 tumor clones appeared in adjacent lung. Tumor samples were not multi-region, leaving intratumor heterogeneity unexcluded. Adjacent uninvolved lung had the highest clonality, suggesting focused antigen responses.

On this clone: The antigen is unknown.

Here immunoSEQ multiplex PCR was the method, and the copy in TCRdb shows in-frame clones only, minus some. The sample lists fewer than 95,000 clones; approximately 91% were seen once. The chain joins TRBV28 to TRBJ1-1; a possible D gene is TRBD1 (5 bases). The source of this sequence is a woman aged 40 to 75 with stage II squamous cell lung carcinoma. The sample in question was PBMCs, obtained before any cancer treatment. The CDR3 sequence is CASNELRGTEAFF. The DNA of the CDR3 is TGTGCCAGCAATGAGTTACGGGGGACTGAAGCTTTCTTT.